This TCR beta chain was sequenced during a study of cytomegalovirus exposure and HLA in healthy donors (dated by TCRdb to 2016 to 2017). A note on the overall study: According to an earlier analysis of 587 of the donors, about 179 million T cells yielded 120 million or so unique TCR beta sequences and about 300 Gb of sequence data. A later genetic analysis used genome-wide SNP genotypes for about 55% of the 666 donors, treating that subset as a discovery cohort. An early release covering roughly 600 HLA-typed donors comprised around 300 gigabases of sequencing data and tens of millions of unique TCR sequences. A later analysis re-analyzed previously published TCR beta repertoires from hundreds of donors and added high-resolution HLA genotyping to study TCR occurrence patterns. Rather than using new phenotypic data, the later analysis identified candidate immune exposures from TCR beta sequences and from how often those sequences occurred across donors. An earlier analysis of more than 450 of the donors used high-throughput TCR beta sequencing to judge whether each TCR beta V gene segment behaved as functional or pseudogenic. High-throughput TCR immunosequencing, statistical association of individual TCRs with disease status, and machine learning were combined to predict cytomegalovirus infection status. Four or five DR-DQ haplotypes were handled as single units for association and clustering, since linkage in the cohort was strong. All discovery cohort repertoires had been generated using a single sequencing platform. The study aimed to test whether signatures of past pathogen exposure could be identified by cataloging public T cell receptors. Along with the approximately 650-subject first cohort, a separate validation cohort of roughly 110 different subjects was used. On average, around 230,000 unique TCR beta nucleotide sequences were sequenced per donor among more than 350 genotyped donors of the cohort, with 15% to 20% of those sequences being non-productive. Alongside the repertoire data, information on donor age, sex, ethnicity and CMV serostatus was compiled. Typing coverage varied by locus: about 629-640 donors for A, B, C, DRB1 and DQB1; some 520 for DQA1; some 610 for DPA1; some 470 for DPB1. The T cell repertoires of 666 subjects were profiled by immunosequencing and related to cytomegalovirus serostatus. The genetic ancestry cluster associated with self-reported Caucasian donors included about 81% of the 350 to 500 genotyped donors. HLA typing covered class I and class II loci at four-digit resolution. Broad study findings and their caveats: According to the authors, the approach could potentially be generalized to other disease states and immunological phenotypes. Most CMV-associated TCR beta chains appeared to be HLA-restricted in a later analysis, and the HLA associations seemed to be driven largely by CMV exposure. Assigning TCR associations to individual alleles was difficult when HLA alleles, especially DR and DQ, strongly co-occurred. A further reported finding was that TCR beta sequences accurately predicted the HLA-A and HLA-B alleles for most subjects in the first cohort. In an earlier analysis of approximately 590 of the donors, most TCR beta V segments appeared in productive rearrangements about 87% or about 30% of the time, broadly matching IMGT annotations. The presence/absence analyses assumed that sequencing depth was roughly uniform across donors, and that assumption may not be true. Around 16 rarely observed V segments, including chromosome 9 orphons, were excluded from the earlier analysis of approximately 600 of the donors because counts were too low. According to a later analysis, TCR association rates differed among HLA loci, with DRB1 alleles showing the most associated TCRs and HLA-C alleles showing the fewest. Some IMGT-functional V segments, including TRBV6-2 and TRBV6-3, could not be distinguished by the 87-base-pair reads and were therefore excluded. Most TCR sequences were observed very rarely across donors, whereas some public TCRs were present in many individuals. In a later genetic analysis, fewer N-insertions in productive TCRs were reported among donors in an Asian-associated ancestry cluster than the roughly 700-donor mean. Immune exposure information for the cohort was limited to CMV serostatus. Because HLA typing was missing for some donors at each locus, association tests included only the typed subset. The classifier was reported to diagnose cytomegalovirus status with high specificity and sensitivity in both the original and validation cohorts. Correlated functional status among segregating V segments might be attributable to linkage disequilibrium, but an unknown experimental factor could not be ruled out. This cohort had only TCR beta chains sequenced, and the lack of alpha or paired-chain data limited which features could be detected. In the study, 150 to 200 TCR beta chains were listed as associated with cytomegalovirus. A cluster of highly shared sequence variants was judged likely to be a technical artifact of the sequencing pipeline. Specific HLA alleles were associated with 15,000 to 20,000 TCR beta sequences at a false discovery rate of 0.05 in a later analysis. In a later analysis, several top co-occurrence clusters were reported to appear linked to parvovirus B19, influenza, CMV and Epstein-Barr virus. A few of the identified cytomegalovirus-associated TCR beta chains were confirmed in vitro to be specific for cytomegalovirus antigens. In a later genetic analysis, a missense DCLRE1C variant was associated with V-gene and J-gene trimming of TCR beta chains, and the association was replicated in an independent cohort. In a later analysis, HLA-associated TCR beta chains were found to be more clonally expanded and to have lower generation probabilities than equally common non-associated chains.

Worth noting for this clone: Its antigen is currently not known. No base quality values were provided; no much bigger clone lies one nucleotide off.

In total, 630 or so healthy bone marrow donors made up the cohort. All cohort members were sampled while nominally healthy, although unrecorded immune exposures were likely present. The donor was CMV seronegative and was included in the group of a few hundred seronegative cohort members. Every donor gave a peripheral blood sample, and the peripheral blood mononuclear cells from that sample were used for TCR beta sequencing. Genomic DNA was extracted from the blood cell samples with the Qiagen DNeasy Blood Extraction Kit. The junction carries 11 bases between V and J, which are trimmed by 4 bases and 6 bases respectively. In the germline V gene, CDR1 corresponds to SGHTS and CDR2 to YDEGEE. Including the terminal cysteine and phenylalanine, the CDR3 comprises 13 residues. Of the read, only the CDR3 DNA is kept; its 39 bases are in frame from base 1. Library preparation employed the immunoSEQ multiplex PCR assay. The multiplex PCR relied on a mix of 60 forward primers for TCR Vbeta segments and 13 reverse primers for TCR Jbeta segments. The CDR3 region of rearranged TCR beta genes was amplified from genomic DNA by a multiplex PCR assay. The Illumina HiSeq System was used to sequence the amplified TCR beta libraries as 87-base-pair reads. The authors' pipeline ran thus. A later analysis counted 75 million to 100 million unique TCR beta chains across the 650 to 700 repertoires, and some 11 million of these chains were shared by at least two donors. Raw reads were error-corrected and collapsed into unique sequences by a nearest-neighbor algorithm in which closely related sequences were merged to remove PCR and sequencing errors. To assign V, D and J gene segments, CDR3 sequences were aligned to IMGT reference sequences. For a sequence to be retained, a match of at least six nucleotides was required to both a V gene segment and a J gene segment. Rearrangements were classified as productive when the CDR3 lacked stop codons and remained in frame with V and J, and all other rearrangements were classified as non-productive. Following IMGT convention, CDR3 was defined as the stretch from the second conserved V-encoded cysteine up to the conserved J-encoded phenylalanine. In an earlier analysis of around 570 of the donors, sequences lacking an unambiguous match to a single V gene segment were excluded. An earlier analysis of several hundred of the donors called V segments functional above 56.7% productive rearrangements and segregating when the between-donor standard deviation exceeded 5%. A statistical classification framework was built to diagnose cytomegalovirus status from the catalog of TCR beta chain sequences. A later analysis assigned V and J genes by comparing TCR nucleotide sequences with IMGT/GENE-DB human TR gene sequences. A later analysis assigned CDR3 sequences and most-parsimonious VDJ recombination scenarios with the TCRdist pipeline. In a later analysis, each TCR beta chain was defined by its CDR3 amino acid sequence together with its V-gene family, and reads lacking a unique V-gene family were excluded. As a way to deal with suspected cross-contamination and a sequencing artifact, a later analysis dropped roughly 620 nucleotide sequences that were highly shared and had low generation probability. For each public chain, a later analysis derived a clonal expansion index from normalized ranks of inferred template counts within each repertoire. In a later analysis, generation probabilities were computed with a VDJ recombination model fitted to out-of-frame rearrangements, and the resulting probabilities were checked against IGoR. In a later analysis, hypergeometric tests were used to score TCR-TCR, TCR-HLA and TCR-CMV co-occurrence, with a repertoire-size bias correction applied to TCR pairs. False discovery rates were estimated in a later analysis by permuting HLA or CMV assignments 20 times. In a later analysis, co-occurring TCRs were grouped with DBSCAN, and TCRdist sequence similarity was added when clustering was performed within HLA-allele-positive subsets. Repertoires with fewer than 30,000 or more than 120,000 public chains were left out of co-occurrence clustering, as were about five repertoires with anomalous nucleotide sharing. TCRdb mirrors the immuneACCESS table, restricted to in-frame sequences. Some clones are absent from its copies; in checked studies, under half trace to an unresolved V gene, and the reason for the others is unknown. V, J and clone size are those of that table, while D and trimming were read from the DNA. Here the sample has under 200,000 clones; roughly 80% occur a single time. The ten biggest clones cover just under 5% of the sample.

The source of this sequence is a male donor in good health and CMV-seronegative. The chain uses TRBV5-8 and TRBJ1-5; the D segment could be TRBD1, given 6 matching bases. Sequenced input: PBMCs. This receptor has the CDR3 CASSQGGGQPQHF. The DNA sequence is TGTGCCAGCAGCCAAGGGGGTGGTCAGCCCCAGCATTTT.